This is a list of T cell receptor beta chains from one sample in a study of Graves' ophthalmopathy and Graves' hyperthyroidism. From the multiplex PCR reads, TCRdb called clonotypes with MiXCR, one entry per CDR3 protein. Among 150,000 to 200,000 distinct CDR3 sequences listed, around 40% were seen once. The sample comprised peripheral blood. The receptors stem from a man between 25 and 39 years old with Graves' ophthalmopathy. The CDR3 runs from the conserved cysteine through the conserved F or W. The D gene is left open where the match is weak. Clone size is not always given. Where it is, it says once, few, many or a class for expanded clones.

v_gene	abundance	d_gene	j_gene	CDR3aa	CDR3nt
TRBV7-8	.	.	TRBJ1-2	CASSLETGGYTF	TGTGCCAGCAGCTTAGAGACGGGGGGCTACACCTTC
TRBV6-2/TRBV6-3	many	.	TRBJ1-1	CASTVIQGLNTEAFF	TGTGCCAGCACAGTAATTCAGGGGCTGAACACTGAAGCTTTCTTT
TRBV7-2	many	.	TRBJ1-5	CASSLVSNQPQHF	TGTGCCAGCAGCCTTGTAAGCAATCAGCCCCAGCATTTT
TRBV4-2	many	.	TRBJ1-5	CASSQGMGTREPQHF	TGTGCCAGCAGCCAGGGGATGGGGACCAGGGAGCCCCAGCATTTT
TRBV30	.	.	TRBJ1-2	CAYSRVQAGTSYGYTF	TGTGCCTACTCACGGGTACAGGCTGGCACCTCCTATGGCTACACCTTC
TRBV9	many	.	TRBJ1-1	CASSVWDVGEAFF	TGTGCCAGCAGCGTCTGGGACGTTGGTGAAGCTTTCTTT
TRBV27	.	TRBD2	TRBJ2-5	CASSASGGPQETQYF	TGTGCCAGCAGCGCCTCGGGAGGCCCTCAAGAGACCCAGTACTTC
TRBV28	.	.	TRBJ2-7	CASSLHGSEEQYF	TGTGCCAGCAGTTTACACGGGAGTGAGGAGCAGTACTTC
TRBV29-1	many	.	TRBJ2-5	CSVATPSQQWETQYF	TGCAGCGTTGCAACCCCCTCCCAACAGTGGGAGACCCAGTACTTC
TRBV6-2/TRBV6-3	many	.	TRBJ2-6	CASTWFGFKPSGANVLTF	TGTGCCAGCACTTGGTTCGGCTTTAAACCCTCTGGGGCCAACGTCCTGACTTTC
TRBV6-1	.	.	TRBJ2-7	CANGGDSFYEQYF	TGTGCCAACGGGGGGGACAGCTTTTACGAGCAGTACTTC
TRBV18	many	TRBD1	TRBJ2-7	CASSRDRADEQYF	TGTGCCAGCTCACGAGACAGGGCGGACGAGCAGTACTTC
TRBV2	many	.	TRBJ1-5	CASSQQYSNQPQHF	TGTGCCAGCAGTCAACAGTATAGCAATCAGCCCCAGCATTTT
TRBV5-1	many	.	TRBJ2-2	CASSLDGQTNTGELFF	TGCGCCAGCAGCTTGGACGGACAGACGAACACCGGGGAGCTGTTTTTT
TRBV12-3/TRBV12-4	.	TRBD2	TRBJ2-7	CASSFVAGVSYEQYF	TGTGCCAGCAGTTTTGTAGCGGGGGTCTCCTACGAGCAGTACTTC
TRBV7-3	.	.	TRBJ2-2	CASSVTSQNTGELFF	TGTGCCAGCAGCGTGACTAGTCAGAACACCGGGGAGCTGTTTTTT
TRBV20-1	many	TRBD2	TRBJ2-5	CSAIEPSGRSQLYF	TGCAGTGCCATCGAGCCTAGCGGGAGGTCACAACTGTACTTC
TRBV12-3/TRBV12-4	many	.	TRBJ1-1	CASSQPRVRTEAFF	TGTGCCAGCAGTCAACCCAGGGTGCGAACTGAAGCTTTCTTT
TRBV20-1	many	.	TRBJ2-7	CSARGGSDYEQYF	TGCAGTGCTAGGGGCGGGTCCGACTACGAGCAGTACTTC
TRBV2	many	TRBD2	TRBJ2-2	CASSDVASGRRNPGELFF	TGTGCCAGCAGTGACGTGGCTAGCGGGAGGAGGAACCCCGGGGAGCTGTTTTTT
TRBV7-3	many	.	TRBJ2-7	CASSLVIGGRGAEQYF	TGTGCCAGCAGCTTAGTTATCGGTGGCAGGGGAGCCGAGCAGTACTTC
TRBV6-1	.	.	TRBJ1-2	CASRTGRGDYGYTF	TGTGCCAGCAGGACCGGCAGGGGCGACTATGGCTACACCTTC
TRBV5-6	many	.	TRBJ1-1	CASSLEARIEAFF	TGTGCCAGCAGCTTGGAGGCCCGGATTGAAGCTTTCTTT
TRBV20-1	.	TRBD1	TRBJ2-7	CSARFPFRDREYYEQYF	TGCAGTGCTAGGTTCCCCTTCCGGGACAGGGAATACTACGAGCAGTACTTC
TRBV12-3/TRBV12-4	.	.	TRBJ2-5	CASSLSGWGHQEETQYF	TGTGCCAGCAGTTTATCAGGCTGGGGCCACCAGGAAGAGACCCAGTACTTC
TRBV5-5	.	.	TRBJ2-7	CASRDLGEQYF	TGTGCCAGCAGGGATCTCGGAGAGCAGTACTTC
TRBV27	many	.	TRBJ2-5	CASSPRGLSTETQYF	TGTGCCAGCAGTCCACGGGGACTCTCAACGGAGACCCAGTACTTC
TRBV18	many	TRBD2	TRBJ2-4	CASSPSGSGAKNIQYF	TGTGCCAGCTCACCAAGCGGGAGCGGGGCCAAAAACATTCAGTACTTC
TRBV20-1	many	.	TRBJ2-7	CSAIYRSSYEQYF	TGCAGTGCCATTTACAGGAGCTCCTACGAGCAGTACTTC
TRBV12-3/TRBV12-4	.	.	TRBJ1-3	CASSPQGAGNTIYF	TGTGCCAGCAGTCCCCAGGGAGCTGGAAACACCATATATTTT
TRBV6-2/TRBV6-3	.	.	TRBJ2-7	CAISDGPPTYEQYF	TGTGCCATCAGCGACGGACCGCCGACCTACGAGCAGTACTTC
TRBV12-3/TRBV12-4	many	.	TRBJ2-7	CASSLQQGNEQYF	TGTGCCAGCAGCCTCCAACAGGGAAACGAGCAGTACTTC
TRBV6-5	many	.	TRBJ1-5	CASSYGLSSNQPQHF	TGTGCCAGCAGTTATGGCCTTAGTAGCAATCAGCCCCAGCATTTT
TRBV20-1	many	TRBD2	TRBJ2-5	CSARDPTSGRRGWTQYF	TGCAGTGCTAGAGATCCCACTAGCGGAAGGAGGGGTTGGACCCAGTACTTC
TRBV7-2	many	TRBD2	TRBJ2-5	CASSLVPQLAGGATQYF	TGTGCCAGCAGCTTAGTCCCCCAACTAGCGGGGGGCGCGACCCAGTACTTC
TRBV28	.	TRBD1	TRBJ2-5	CASRQGASSQETQYF	TGTGCCAGCAGGCAGGGGGCAAGTAGCCAAGAGACCCAGTACTTC
TRBV3-1	many	.	TRBJ1-1	CASNRGGASEAFF	TGTGCCAGCAATCGGGGGGGCGCCTCTGAAGCTTTCTTT